Detailed here is one T cell receptor (beta chain). Its cognate antigen is unknown. These data come from a study of regulatory T cells in long-lasting Graves disease. Study outcomes and limitations: It was possible that the small sample size reduced accuracy.

The authors built TCR beta libraries using iRepertoire HTBI primers and Arm-PCR of CDR3 regions. TCRdb used MiXCR to reprocess the multiplex PCR reads, holding one entry per CDR3 protein. The repertoire includes 520,000 or so distinct CDR3 sequences, 12% of them detected once, and roughly 9.3% sits in the top ten. V dropped 3 bases and J dropped 0 bases, with 6 bases sitting between them. This CDR3 region has 14 residues. Germline V gives CDR1 LNHDA, CDR2 SQIVND (reference sequence). The sample's time point: newly diagnosed GD, antithyroid drugs for less than 3 months. Isolated PBMC RNA provided the starting material for the TCR library. These data were also reused for a study on T cells in Graves' hyperthyroidism and ophthalmopathy.

The V call is TRBV19, the J call TRBJ2-1; D gene uncertain. The clonotype comes from a woman aged 30 to 39 with Graves disease. Source: peripheral blood mononuclear cells (PBMCs), taken at new diagnosis, from a patient treated with antithyroid drugs. CDR3 in amino acids: CASSILNSYNEQFF. The CDR3 bases are TGTGCCAGTAGTATCCTAAACTCCTACAATGAGCAGTTCTTC.